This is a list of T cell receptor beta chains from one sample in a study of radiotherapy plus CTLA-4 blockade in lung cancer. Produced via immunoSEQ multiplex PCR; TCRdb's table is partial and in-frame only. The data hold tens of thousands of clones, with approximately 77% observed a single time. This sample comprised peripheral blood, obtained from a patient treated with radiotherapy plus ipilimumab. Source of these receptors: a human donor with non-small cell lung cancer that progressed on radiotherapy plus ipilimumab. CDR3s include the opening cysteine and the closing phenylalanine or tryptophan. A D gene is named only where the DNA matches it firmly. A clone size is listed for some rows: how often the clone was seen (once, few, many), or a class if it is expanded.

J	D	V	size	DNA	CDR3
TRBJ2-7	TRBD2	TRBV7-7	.	TGTGCTAGCAGCCCAGGACTAGCGGTCGAGCAGTACTTC	CASSPGLAVEQYF
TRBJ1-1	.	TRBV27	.	TGTGCCAGCAGTTTATTCGATCCCATTAGTGGGCGGGACACTGAAGCTTTCTTT	CASSLFDPISGRDTEAFF
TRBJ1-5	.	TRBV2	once	TGTGCCAGCACCACTCAAAAAGACAATCAGCCCCAGCATTTT	CASTTQKDNQPQHF
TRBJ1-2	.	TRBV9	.	TGTGCCAGCAGCCGAGGACCCAACCGCGAATATGGCTACACCTTC	CASSRGPNREYGYTF
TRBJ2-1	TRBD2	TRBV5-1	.	TGCGCCAGCAAACCTAGCGGGAAGGGACACTCCTACAATGAGCAGTTCTTC	CASKPSGKGHSYNEQFF
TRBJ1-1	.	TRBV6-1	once	TGTGCCAGCAGTTATGACGGGAACACTGAAGCTTTCTTT	CASSYDGNTEAFF
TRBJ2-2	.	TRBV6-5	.	TGTGCCAGCAGTTACAGCGCTGAAAACACCGGGGAGCTGTTTTTT	CASSYSAENTGELFF
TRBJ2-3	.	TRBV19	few	TGTGCCAGTAGTATAGATTGGGCGGACACCTACACAGATACGCAGTATTTT	CASSIDWADTYTDTQYF
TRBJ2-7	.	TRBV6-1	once	TGTGCCAGCAGTTCGGACAGTTGGGAGCAGTACTTC	CASSSDSWEQYF
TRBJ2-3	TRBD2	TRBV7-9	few	TGTGCCAGCTCCGAGCGGGACTACACAGATACGCAGTATTTT	CASSERDYTDTQYF
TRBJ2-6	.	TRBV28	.	TGTGCCAGCAGTTTAACTCGAGGTGACGTCCTGACTTTC	CASSLTRGDVLTF
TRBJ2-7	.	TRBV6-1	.	TGTGCCAGCAGTGAAGCGTCACTAGGAAGAGCCGAGCAGTACTTC	CASSEASLGRAEQYF
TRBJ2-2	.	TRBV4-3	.	TGCGCCAGCAGCCAAGACGGCGGGACCGGGGAGCTGTTTTTT	CASSQDGGTGELFF
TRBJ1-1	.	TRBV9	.	TGTGCCAGCAGCGCGGAAGCGATGAACACTGAAGCTTTCTTT	CASSAEAMNTEAFF
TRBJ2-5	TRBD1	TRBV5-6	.	TGTGCCAGCAGTTCCGCCCGGGACAGGGTGAGAGAGACCCAGTACTTC	CASSSARDRVRETQYF
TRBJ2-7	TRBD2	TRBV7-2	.	TGTGCCAGCAGCATACTAGCGGGAGCAAACGAGCAGTACTTC	CASSILAGANEQYF
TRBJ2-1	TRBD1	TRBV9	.	TGTGCCAGCAGCCTCCGGGACAGGGAGGTCAATGAGCAGTTCTTC	CASSLRDREVNEQFF
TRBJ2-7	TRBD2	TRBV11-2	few	TGTGCCAGCAGCTTAGGTCCGGGAGGCTACGAGCAGTACTTC	CASSLGPGGYEQYF
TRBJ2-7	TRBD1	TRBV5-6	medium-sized	TGTGCCAGCAGCCCCTGGGACAGGCGTTCCTACGAGCAGTACTTC	CASSPWDRRSYEQYF
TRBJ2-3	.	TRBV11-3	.	TGTGCCAGCAGCCCCCCGGGGGCGAGGGATACGCAGTATTTT	CASSPPGARDTQYF
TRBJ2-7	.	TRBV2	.	TGTGCCAGCAGTGATCACGGGGTATCCTACGAGCAGTACTTC	CASSDHGVSYEQYF
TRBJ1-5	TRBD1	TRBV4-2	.	TGTGCCAGCAGCCAAGATTTATTAGTGGGACAGCTCAATCAGCCCCAGCATTTT	CASSQDLLVGQLNQPQHF
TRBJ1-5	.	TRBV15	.	TGTGCCACCAGCAGAGATAAGGGGAACAATCAGCCCCAGCATTTT	CATSRDKGNNQPQHF
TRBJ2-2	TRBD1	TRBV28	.	TGTGCCAGCAGAACTGAAATCCGGACAGGGAACACCGGGGAGCTGTTTTTT	CASRTEIRTGNTGELFF
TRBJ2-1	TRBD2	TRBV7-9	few	TGTGCCAGCAGCTTAGGAGCACTAGCGGTCGATGAGCAGTTCTTC	CASSLGALAVDEQFF
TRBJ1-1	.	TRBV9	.	TGTGCCAGCAGTGAATCAGGGGTAGGTTGGGCTGAAGCTTTCTTT	CASSESGVGWAEAFF
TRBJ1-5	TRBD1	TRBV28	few	TGTGCCAGCAGTCTGTTAGACAGGGTCAATCAGCCCCAGCATTTT	CASSLLDRVNQPQHF
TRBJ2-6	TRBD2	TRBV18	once	TGTGCCAGCTCACCCACAACTAGCGGACTTACCTCTGGGGCCAACGTCCTGACTTTC	CASSPTTSGLTSGANVLTF
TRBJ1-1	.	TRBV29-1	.	TGCAGCGTTGAGAGTAACGGGCCTGAAGCTTTCTTT	CSVESNGPEAFF
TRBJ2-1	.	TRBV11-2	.	TGTGCCAGCAGCTTCGGGGCCAACTACAATGAGCAGTTCTTC	CASSFGANYNEQFF
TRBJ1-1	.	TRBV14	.	TGTGCCAGCAGCCAGCTGCTAAGGGGTTCCGGGGGGACTGAAGCTTTCTTT	CASSQLLRGSGGTEAFF
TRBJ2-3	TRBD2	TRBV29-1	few	TGCAGCGTCGAGGGACTAGCGGAGACTATCCAAGATACGCAGTATTTT	CSVEGLAETIQDTQYF
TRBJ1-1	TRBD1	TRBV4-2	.	TGTGCCAGCAGCCACTTACCGGGACAGGGGGCCCTGAACACTGAAGCTTTCTTT	CASSHLPGQGALNTEAFF
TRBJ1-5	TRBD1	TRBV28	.	TGTGCCAGCAGTTTCGGACAGGGGGCTTTAGCCCAGCATTTT	CASSFGQGALAQHF
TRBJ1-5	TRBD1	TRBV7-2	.	TGTGCCAGCAAGGAGGGGACAGGGGGCGCGGGGAATCAGCCCCAGCATTTT	CASKEGTGGAGNQPQHF
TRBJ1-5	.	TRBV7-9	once	TGTGCCAGCAGCTCCAGTCCTAGCAATCAGCCCCAGCATTTT	CASSSSPSNQPQHF
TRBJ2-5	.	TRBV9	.	TGTGCCAGCTCCCTGAGGGGAGCTCGGGGGACCCAGTACTTC	CASSLRGARGTQYF
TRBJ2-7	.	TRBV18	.	TGTGCCAGCTCACCAATGGCAGGAACCTACGAGCAGTACTTC	CASSPMAGTYEQYF
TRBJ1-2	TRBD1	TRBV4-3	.	TGCGCCAGCAGCTCACAGGGGTTAGGTGGCTACACCTTC	CASSSQGLGGYTF
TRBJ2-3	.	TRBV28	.	TGTGCCAGCAGTTCCCCAGGCCTACAACCCACAGATACGCAGTATTTT	CASSSPGLQPTDTQYF
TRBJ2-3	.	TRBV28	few	TGTGCCAGCAGTTCGGATTCGAGAACAGATACGCAGTATTTT	CASSSDSRTDTQYF
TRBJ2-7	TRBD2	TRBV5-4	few	TGTGCCAGCAGCACCAGGGCTAGCGGGGCCGAGCAGTACTTC	CASSTRASGAEQYF
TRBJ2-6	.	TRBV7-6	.	TGTGCCAGCAGCTGGACCGACAGCTCTGGGGCCAACGTCCTGACTTTC	CASSWTDSSGANVLTF